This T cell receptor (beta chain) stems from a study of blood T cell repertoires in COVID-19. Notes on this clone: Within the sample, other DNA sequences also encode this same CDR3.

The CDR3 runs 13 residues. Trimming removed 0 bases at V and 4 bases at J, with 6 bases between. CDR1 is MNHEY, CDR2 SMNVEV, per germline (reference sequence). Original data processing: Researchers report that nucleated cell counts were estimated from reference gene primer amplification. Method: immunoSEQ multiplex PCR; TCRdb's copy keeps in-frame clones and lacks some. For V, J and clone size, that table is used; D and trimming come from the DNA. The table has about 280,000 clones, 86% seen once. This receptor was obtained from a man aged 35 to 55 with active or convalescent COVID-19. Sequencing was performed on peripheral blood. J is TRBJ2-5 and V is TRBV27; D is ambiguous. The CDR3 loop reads CASSLSRRETQYF. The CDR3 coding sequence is TGTGCCAGCAGTTTATCGAGGAGAGAGACCCAGTACTTC.